A single sample gave rise to the 13 T cell receptor beta chains below, sequenced in a study of T cells in Graves' hyperthyroidism and ophthalmopathy. TCR beta CDR3 regions were amplified from RNA transcripts. HTBI primers drove first-round RT-PCR of the TCR CDR3. MiXCR, run by TCRdb on the multiplex PCR reads, gives a single entry per CDR3 protein. The profile shows hundreds of thousands of distinct CDR3 sequences, about 45% of them singletons. Input material: peripheral blood or thyroid tissue (not recorded which). The receptors originated from an adult man with Graves' disease, either hyperthyroidism or ophthalmopathy (not recorded which).

Details on this clonotype: Likely a read error: the CDR3 ends without its conserved phenylalanine or tryptophan. The rearrangement uses TRBV19 and TRBJ2-7; D gene unclear. The CDR3 is 15 amino acids. Trimming left V 3 bases short and J 0 bases short, with 12 bases between. CDR1 and CDR2 from the germline V gene are LNHDA and SQIVND (reference sequence). The CDR3, as DNA: TGTGCCAGTAGTATTCTTACAGTGAGCTCCTACGAGCAGTACTAC. Translation gives CASSILTVSSYEQYY.

V usage is TRBV24-1 and J usage is TRBJ2-6; perhaps TRBD1 as D (6 bases). This CDR3 spans 15 amino acids. V lost 6 bases, J lost 0 bases, and 8 bases lay in between. Germline values: CDR1 KGHDR, CDR2 SFDVKD. CDR3 protein: CATSQGPSGANVLTF. Here the CDR3 DNA reads TGTGCCACCAGTCAGGGGCCCTCTGGGGCCAACGTCCTGACTTTC.

On this clonotype: The junction and the germline gene differ at one end; a read error may be behind it. The rearrangement links TRBV6-6 to TRBJ2-7; no definite D call. Germline loops: CDR1 MNHNY, CDR2 SVGAGI (reference sequence). CDR3 length: 15 amino acids. The CDR3 sequence: CAISEVAASSYEQYF. The CDR3 nucleotides are TGTGCCATCAGTGAGGTGGCGGCGAGCTCCTACGAGCAGTACTTC.

There are a few counts of this clonotype. The chain has TRBV29-1 and TRBJ1-1; D not certain. This CDR3 has 13 residues. Looked up from germline, CDR1 is SQVTM and CDR2 is ANQGSEA. V lost 3 bases and J 0 bases, leaving 8 bases between the germline ends. This chain's CDR3 is CSVDNPMNTEAFF. CDR3 nucleotides: TGCAGCGTTGACAACCCAATGAACACTGAAGCTTTCTTT.

The table lists this clonotype with many counts. The J gene is TRBJ2-5, the V gene TRBV2; 11 nucleotides align to TRBD2. Germline loops: CDR1 SNHLY, CDR2 FYNNEI. The CDR3 is 12 residues long. Unmatched junction bases numbered 3, after V lost 10 bases and J lost 5 bases. The CDR3 here is CAIAGGPETQYF. DNA of the CDR3: TGTGCCATAGCGGGGGGGCCCGAGACCCAGTACTTC.

Remarks on this clonotype: Since a much larger clone is just one base distant, this may be a read error. The chain combines TRBV29-1 with TRBJ2-5; the D gene could be TRBD1 or TRBD2 (5 bases each). The CDR3 has 13 residues. The ends were cut back, 2 bases at V and 2 bases at J, with 9 bases in the middle. Germline V lookup: CDR1 SQVTM, CDR2 ANQGSEA. CDR3 protein: CSVEMGVQETQYF. The CDR3 nucleotides are TGCAGCGTTGAAATGGGGGTTCAAGAGACCCAGTACTTC.

This clonotype has only a few counts. The chain employs TRBV6-5 and TRBJ2-7, with D unresolved. This CDR3 comprises 11 residues. V was shortened by 8 bases and J by 0 bases, with 5 bases between the two germline ends. Germline V CDR1 and CDR2: MNHEY, SVGAGI. CDR3 amino acids: CASEDSYEQYF. CDR3 sequence (DNA): TGTGCCAGCGAAGACTCCTACGAGCAGTACTTC.

Note on this clonotype: This sequence may be a read error, since a much larger clone differs from it by one base. This rearrangement joins TRBV14 to TRBJ1-6, with D possibly matching TRBD1 (5 bases). Germline assignment: CDR1 SGHDN and CDR2 FVKESK. The CDR3 runs 13 residues. The CDR3 coding sequence is TGTGCCAGCACCAGGGATTATAATTCACCCCCCCACTTT. Translated: CASTRDYNSPPHF.

Only one count was recorded for this clonotype. The J gene is TRBJ2-5, the V gene TRBV11-2, with D possibly matching TRBD2 (6 bases). The CDR3 is 17 residues long. The germline V and J ends were trimmed by 2 bases and 3 bases, with 19 bases remaining between them. Germline lookup yields CDR1 SGHAT and CDR2 FQNNGV. The CDR3 nucleotides are TGTGCCAGCAGCTTAATGGGGGGACGGGGACTCAAAGAGACCCAGTACTTC. Its translation is CASSLMGGRGLKETQYF.

The V call is TRBV7-8, the J call TRBJ1-5; 8 nucleotides match TRBD1. The CDR3 totals 15 residues. Germline CDR1 and CDR2: SGHVS and FQNEAQ. This CDR3 reads CARDGDRSSNQPQHF. CDR3 nucleotide sequence: TGTGCTAGAGATGGGGACAGGTCTAGCAATCAGCCCCAGCATTTT.

V and J are TRBV20-1 and TRBJ2-7; TRBD1 agrees at 9 bases. V shed 2 bases and J 2 bases; nucleotides not matched to a gene: 4. Germline values: CDR1 DFQATT, CDR2 SNEGSKA (reference sequence). The CDR3 totals 14 residues. In DNA, the CDR3 is TGCAGTGCTAGAACCGGACAGGGGCCCTACGAGCAGTACTTC. Translating gives CSARTGQGPYEQYF.

A few counts support this clonotype. The J gene is TRBJ1-1, the V gene TRBV5-1; 7 bases are a match to TRBD1. The CDR3 runs 16 residues. V shed 1 base, J shed 5 bases, and the junction held 11 bases outside the gene matches. From germline, CDR1 is SGHRS and CDR2 YFSETQ. The CDR3 reads CASSLIPGGRGTEAFF. The CDR3 DNA is TGCGCCAGCAGCTTGATCCCAGGGGGGCGAGGGACTGAAGCTTTCTTT.

The V gene is TRBV6-5, the J gene TRBJ1-2, with D unclear. Germline assignment: CDR1 MNHEY and CDR2 SVGAGI. Trimming stripped 2 bases from V and 9 bases from J, with 10 bases between. This CDR3 is built from 12 residues. The CDR3 reads CASSYTGSSYTF. The CDR3 DNA is TGTGCCAGCAGTTACACGGGGAGCAGCTACACCTTC.